These 30 T cell receptor beta chains were sequenced from one sample in a study of PD-1 blockade in classical Hodgkin lymphoma. Profiling relied on immunoSEQ multiplex PCR, and the TCRdb table lists in-frame clones only, not all of them. The sample has about 15,000 clones, around four fifths seen once. Each of the patients experienced relapse following autologous stem cell transplantation, and their brentuximab vedotin exposure differed. With magnetic negative selection, CD4+ T cells were purified from PBMCs that had been thawed. The sequencing used CD4+ T cells from blood, collected at baseline. All receptors derive from a human donor with classical Hodgkin lymphoma.

This sequence joins TRBV11-1 and TRBJ2-5; no definite D call. The CDR3 has 11 residues. In germline, CDR1 is SGHAT, CDR2 FQDESV (reference sequence). Trimming pared 4 bases from V and 0 bases from J, leaving 0 bases between. In DNA, the CDR3 is TGTGCCAGCAGCTACCAAGAGACCCAGTACTTC. Translating gives CASSYQETQYF.

The sample holds one count of this clone. The chain carries TRBV6-1 and TRBJ1-2, with 12 nucleotides matching TRBD1. The CDR3 spans 14 residues. V shed 8 bases and J 3 bases; nucleotides not matched to a gene: 4. CDR1 is MNHNS, CDR2 SASEGT, per germline. Here the CDR3 reads CASGTGGADYGYTF. CDR3 nucleotide sequence: TGTGCCAGCGGGACAGGGGGCGCCGACTATGGCTACACCTTC.

This clone has a handful of counts. V usage is TRBV10-3 and J usage is TRBJ1-1, with D maybe TRBD1 (5 bases). The CDR3 is 14 residues long. Germline CDR1 reads ENHRY; CDR2 reads SYGVKD. V was shortened by 0 bases and J by 11 bases, with 16 bases between the two germline ends. CDR3 nucleotide sequence: TGTGCCATCAGTGAGTCAGGAGGGGACCCCGATGCTTTCTTT. Translating it yields CAISESGGDPDAFF.

This clone was observed a few times. The rearrangement joins TRBV4-1 to TRBJ1-2; D unresolved. The CDR3 is 14 amino acids. The germline gives CDR1 MGHRA, CDR2 YSYEKL. V lost 3 bases and J 8 bases, leaving 16 bases between the germline ends. The CDR3 is CASSHLSGRMGYTF. The DNA of the CDR3 is TGCGCCAGCAGCCACCTCTCGGGCCGCATGGGCTACACCTTC.

The chain uses TRBV18 and TRBJ2-7; D is uncertain. V dropped 3 bases and J dropped 3 bases, with 9 bases sitting between them. In germline, CDR1 is KGHSH, CDR2 LQKENI. The CDR3 runs to 13 residues. CDR3 loop: CASSPSLGYEQYF. In DNA, the CDR3 is TGTGCCAGCTCACCGAGTCTGGGCTACGAGCAGTACTTC.

This clone was detected only a few times. The chain couples TRBV5-1 to TRBJ1-2; tentative D call: TRBD1 (6 bases). Trimming shortened V by 4 bases and J by 4 bases, and 8 bases separated the two germline ends. The germline V gene has CDR1 SGHRS and CDR2 YFSETQ. CDR3 length equals 12 residues. For the CDR3, the DNA is TGCGCCAGCAGCCAGGACAGCTATGGCTACACCTTC. Protein product: CASSQDSYGYTF.

The V gene is TRBV7-9, the J gene TRBJ2-1; 10 bases align to TRBD1. The germline V gene has CDR1 SEHNR and CDR2 FQNEAQ (reference sequence). CDR3 size: 16 residues. Trimming removed 5 bases from V and 7 bases from J; junction bases left unmatched: 11. CDR3 nucleotides: TGTGCCAGCAGCCTGCTTCCGGGACAGGGGATTAATGAGCAGTTCTTC. Translating gives CASSLLPGQGINEQFF.

The J gene is TRBJ1-5, the V gene TRBV28, with D maybe TRBD1 (5 bases). This CDR3 is built from 16 residues. The germline gives CDR1 MDHEN, CDR2 SYDVKM. The V end was cut by 4 bases, the J end by 6 bases, with 19 bases between. CDR3 region: CASSWGSTMVVQPQHF. As DNA, the CDR3 is TGTGCCAGCAGTTGGGGGTCGACGATGGTTGTTCAGCCCCAGCATTTT.

A few counts support this clone. The chain joins TRBV18 to TRBJ1-1; TRBD1 agrees at 7 bases. Germline values: CDR1 KGHSH, CDR2 LQKENI. The CDR3 consists of 14 residues. V trimming: 3 bases; J trimming: 1 base; junction bases outside the gene matches: 2. The CDR3 region is CASSPDRENTEAFF. Written as DNA, the CDR3 is TGTGCCAGCTCACCCGACAGGGAGAACACTGAAGCTTTCTTT.

The rearrangement links TRBV7-9 to TRBJ2-7; a possible D gene is TRBD1 (6 bases). Trimming took 4 bases from V and 2 from J, leaving 18 bases between them. CDR3 size: 16 residues. Germline assignment: CDR1 SEHNR and CDR2 FQNEAQ (reference sequence). The CDR3 loop is CASSSPWQGSTYEQYF. The CDR3 bases are TGTGCCAGCAGCTCCCCCTGGCAGGGGAGCACCTACGAGCAGTACTTC. Combining the CDR3 with reference TRBV7-9 and TRBJ2-7 gives the whole variable domain DTGVSQNPRHKITKRGQNVTFRCDPISEHNRLYWYRQTLGQGPEFLTYFQNEAQLEKSRLLSDRFSAERPKGSFSTLEIQRTEQGDSAMYLCASSSPWQGSTYEQYFGPGTRLTVT.

In DNA form, the CDR3 reads TGTGCCAGCGGAAAGGACACAGCCTACTTC. This gives the protein CASGKDTAYF. V gene TRBV2 combines with J gene TRBJ2-4; D possibly corresponds to TRBD1 (5 bases). This CDR3 comprises 10 residues. CDR1 is SNHLY, CDR2 FYNNEI, per germline. V lost 8 bases to trimming and J lost 16 bases, with 15 bases between them.

The CDR3 sequence is CASSSGRSNQPQHF. The DNA of the CDR3 is TGTGCCAGCAGTTCCGGGAGGAGCAATCAGCCCCAGCATTTT. The rearrangement joins TRBV6-5 to TRBJ1-5; D gene ambiguous. The CDR3 extends over 14 amino acids. V dropped 4 bases and J dropped 1 base, with 8 bases sitting between them. From germline, CDR1 is MNHEY and CDR2 SVGAGI.

This sequence joins TRBV10-3 and TRBJ1-4, with D possibly being TRBD1 (5 bases). Looked up from germline, CDR1 is ENHRY and CDR2 is SYGVKD. Trimming cost V 11 bases and J 0 bases, with 13 bases left between them. The CDR3 has 14 amino acids. The CDR3 nucleotides are TGTGCCGTCGCGTCAGGGACAACTAATGAAAAACTGTTTTTT. It translates to CAVASGTTNEKLFF.

This chain connects TRBV4-1 to TRBJ2-5; D is possibly TRBD2 (6 bases). The ends were cut back, 4 bases at V and 4 bases at J, with 10 bases in the middle. CDR1 and CDR2 from the germline V gene are MGHRA and YSYEKL. The CDR3 consists of 13 residues. In DNA form, the CDR3 reads TGCGCCAGCAGCCTCGGGGGTCGAGAGACCCAGTACTTC. Amino acids: CASSLGGRETQYF.

The chain couples TRBV28 to TRBJ2-7; perhaps TRBD2 as D (6 bases). Germline V gene sequence: CDR1 MDHEN, CDR2 SYDVKM. This CDR3 has 15 residues. The V and J ends lost 4 bases and 7 bases respectively, with 20 bases between them. The CDR3 nucleotides are TGTGCCAGCAGTTCGGCCAGGAGGGACCTACTAGAGCAGTACTTC. Protein: CASSSARRDLLEQYF.

This clone appeared a single time. In DNA, the CDR3 is TGTGCCAGTACCCCCTTGGGAGCCGGGGAGCTGTTTTTT. It specifies CASTPLGAGELFF. J is TRBJ2-2 and V is TRBV19; a weak D match, TRBD2 (5 bases). V gave up 7 bases and J gave up 6 bases, with 12 bases separating them. Germline CDR1 reads LNHDA; CDR2 reads SQIVND (reference sequence). This CDR3 has 13 amino acids. Variable domain in full (rest from reference TRBV19 and TRBJ2-2): DGGITQSPKYLFRKEGQNVTLSCEQNLNHDAMYWYRQDPGQGLRLIYYSQIVNDFQKGDIAEGYSVSREKKESFPLTVTSAQKNPTAFYLCASTPLGAGELFFGEGSRLTVL.

The chain uses TRBV5-1 and TRBJ2-5; TRBD2 aligns across 15 bases. V lost 4 bases and J lost 4; bases outside the gene matches: 5. Germline values: CDR1 SGHRS, CDR2 YFSETQ. This CDR3 region has 16 residues. Here the CDR3 DNA reads TGCGCCAGCAGCCTTGGGACTAGCGGGGGGAGAGAGACCCAGTACTTC. As protein: CASSLGTSGGRETQYF.

This rearrangement joins TRBV27 to TRBJ2-5, with a weak D call TRBD2 (5 bases). V was shortened by 6 bases and J by 0 bases, with 8 bases between the two germline ends. Per the germline V gene, CDR1 is MNHEY and CDR2 is SMNVEV (reference sequence). CDR3 length: 13 amino acids. DNA for the CDR3: TGTGCCAGCAGGTACGGGAACCAAGAGACCCAGTACTTC. This sequence encodes CASRYGNQETQYF.

The genes are TRBV18 and TRBJ1-2; 8 bases are shared with TRBD1. The CDR3 runs 16 residues. V was pared by 0 bases and J by 5 bases, with 8 bases of the junction left unmatched. Germline loops: CDR1 KGHSH, CDR2 LQKENI. CDR3 sequence reads: CASSPPADRVRYGYTF. The CDR3 nucleotides read TGTGCCAGCTCACCACCGGCGGACAGGGTCCGGTATGGCTACACCTTC.

This chain joins TRBV7-1 and TRBJ1-1, with D possibly TRBD1 on 5 matching bases. TRBV7-1 has ORF status, its function being uncertain. This CDR3 is 13 amino acids long. The germline V and J ends were trimmed by 8 bases and 4 bases, with 14 bases remaining between them. CDR3 loop: CASGADRITEAFF. The CDR3 DNA sequence: TGTGCCAGCGGGGCTGATAGGATCACTGAAGCTTTCTTT.

The sample holds one count of this clone. The chain employs TRBV7-9 and TRBJ2-7, with D possibly being TRBD2 (6 bases). The CDR3 covers 12 residues. Germline CDR1 reads SEHNR; CDR2 reads FQNEAQ (reference sequence). With 5 bases removed from V and 5 bases from J, the gap between germline ends came to 10 bases. CDR3 in amino acids: CASSPSGDEQYF. CDR3 DNA: TGTGCCAGCAGCCCATCGGGGGACGAGCAGTACTTC.

The chain carries TRBV2 and TRBJ2-7, with D tentatively TRBD2 (5 bases). The CDR3 extends over 15 amino acids. Germline-derived CDR1 and CDR2 are SNHLY and FYNNEI. V lost 1 base and J lost 3, with 13 bases in between. The CDR3 protein is CASSEVGRVGYEQYF. The CDR3 DNA is TGTGCCAGCAGTGAAGTCGGGCGGGTGGGCTACGAGCAGTACTTC.

This rearrangement joins TRBV30 to TRBJ2-5; 13 bases line up with TRBD2. CDR1 and CDR2 from the germline V gene are GTSNPN and SVGIG (reference sequence). V lost 2 bases, J lost 5 bases, and 8 bases stayed unmatched. CDR3 length: 16 residues. The CDR3 DNA sequence: TGTGCCTGGAGTTTTCCGACTAGCGGGAGGTGGGAGACCCAGTACTTC. Encoded protein: CAWSFPTSGRWETQYF.

The gene calls are TRBV27 and TRBJ2-2; tentative D call: TRBD2 (6 bases). The CDR3 is made up of 13 amino acids. Trimming left V 6 bases short and J 7 bases short, with 12 bases between. Germline V CDR1 and CDR2: MNHEY, SMNVEV (reference sequence). The DNA of the CDR3 is TGTGCCAGCAGGCGGGGTAGCGGCGGGGAGCTGTTTTTT. This gives the protein CASRRGSGGELFF.

V gene TRBV29-1 combines with J gene TRBJ1-1; 7 bases are shared with TRBD1. Germline assignment: CDR1 SQVTM and CDR2 ANQGSEA. The J segment lost 1 base and the V segment lost 8 bases, leaving 10 bases of the junction unmatched. This CDR3 is built from 14 residues. CDR3 DNA sequence: TGCAGCTCAATAGAAGGGACAGCGAACACTGAAGCTTTCTTT. Protein product: CSSIEGTANTEAFF.

The rearrangement links TRBV18 to TRBJ2-1, with 13 nucleotides matching TRBD2. CDR3 length equals 17 residues. The germline CDR1 and CDR2 sequences are KGHSH and LQKENI. Trimming cost V 0 bases and J 5 bases; bases outside gene matches: 4. CDR3 protein: CASSPPLAGGPHNEQFF. CDR3 coding DNA: TGTGCCAGCTCACCACCACTAGCGGGAGGGCCCCACAATGAGCAGTTCTTC.

The chain carries TRBV18 and TRBJ2-2, with 10 bases identical to TRBD2. The CDR3 is 15 residues long. The V gene end was trimmed by 4 bases and the J gene end by 4 bases; junction bases not matched to a gene: 3. CDR1 is KGHSH and CDR2 is LQKENI in the germline V gene. The CDR3: CASSRTSGVTGELFF. CDR3 DNA: TGTGCCAGCTCACGGACTAGCGGAGTCACCGGGGAGCTGTTTTTT.

V gene TRBV4-2 combines with J gene TRBJ1-4; 8 bases match TRBD1. This CDR3 is 15 amino acids long. The V gene end was trimmed by 5 bases and the J gene end by 8 bases; junction bases not matched to a gene: 10. Germline CDR1 reads LGHNA; CDR2 reads YNFKEQ. CDR3 nucleotides: TGTGCCAGCAGCAACCGTGGACAGGGTGGCGAAAAACTGTTTTTT. Its protein product is CASSNRGQGGEKLFF.

V and J are TRBV5-5 and TRBJ1-5; 8 positions match TRBD1. The length of the CDR3 is 15 residues. V gave up 3 bases and J gave up 4 bases; unmatched junction bases: 6. Germline values: CDR1 SGHKS, CDR2 YYEKEE (reference sequence). In DNA form, the CDR3 reads TGTGCCAGCAGCTCAAGGACAGGGCCAAATCAGCCCCAGCATTTT. Protein product: CASSSRTGPNQPQHF.

This clone has only one observation. The chain has TRBV28 and TRBJ2-7; unclear D gene. The germline CDR1 and CDR2 sequences are MDHEN and SYDVKM. V lost 2 bases and J 5 bases, leaving 13 bases between the germline ends. This CDR3 has 14 residues. The CDR3 reads CASSLIPLRHEQYF. CDR3 DNA sequence: TGTGCCAGCAGTTTAATTCCGCTCAGACACGAGCAGTACTTC. The full variable domain, completed using reference TRBV28 and TRBJ2-7, is DVKVTQSSRYLVKRTGEKVFLECVQDMDHENMFWYRQDPGLGLRLIYFSYDVKMKEKGDIPEGYSVSREKKERFSLILESASTNQTSMYLCASSLIPLRHEQYFGPGTRLTVT.